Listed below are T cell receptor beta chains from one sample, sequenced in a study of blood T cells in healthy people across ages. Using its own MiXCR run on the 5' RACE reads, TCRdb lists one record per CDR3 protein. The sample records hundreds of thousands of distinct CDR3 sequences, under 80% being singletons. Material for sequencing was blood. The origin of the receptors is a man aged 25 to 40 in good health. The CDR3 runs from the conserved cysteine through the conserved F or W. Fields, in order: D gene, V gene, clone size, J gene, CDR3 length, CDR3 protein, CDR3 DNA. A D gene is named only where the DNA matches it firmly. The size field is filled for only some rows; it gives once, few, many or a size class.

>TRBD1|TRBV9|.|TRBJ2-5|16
CASSVGDSRFQETQYF
TGTGCCAGCAGCGTGGGGGACAGCCGGTTCCAAGAGACCCAGTACTTC
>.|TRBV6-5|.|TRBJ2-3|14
CASTKLASTDTQYF
TGTGCCAGCACTAAACTGGCTAGCACAGATACGCAGTATTTT
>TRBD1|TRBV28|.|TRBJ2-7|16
CASSPAGGEVTDEQYF
TGTGCCAGCAGCCCCGCAGGGGGCGAAGTCACGGACGAGCAGTACTTC
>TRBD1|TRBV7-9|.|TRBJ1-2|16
CASSDQGTGGGYGYTF
TGTGCCAGCAGCGACCAGGGGACAGGGGGCGGTTATGGCTACACCTTC
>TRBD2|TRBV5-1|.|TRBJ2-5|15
CASSGQGLVWETQYF
TGCGCCAGCAGCGGACAAGGACTAGTTTGGGAGACCCAGTACTTC
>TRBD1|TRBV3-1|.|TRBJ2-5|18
CASSLPRMGQWDNNEQYF
TGTGCCAGCAGCCTACCACGAATGGGACAGTGGGACAACAATGAGCAGTACTTC
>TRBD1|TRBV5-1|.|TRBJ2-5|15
CASSLGQGKGETQYF
TGCGCCAGCAGCTTGGGACAGGGGAAGGGAGAGACCCAGTACTTC
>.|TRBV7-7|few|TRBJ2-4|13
CASSFAIGDIQYF
TGTGCCAGCAGCTTTGCCATTGGGGACATTCAGTACTTC
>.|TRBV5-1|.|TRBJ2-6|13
CASSTPEANVLTF
TGCGCCAGCAGCACCCCTGAGGCCAACGTCCTGACTTTC
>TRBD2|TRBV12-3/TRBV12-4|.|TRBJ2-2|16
CAIQESGGRYTGELFF
TGTGCCATTCAGGAGAGCGGGGGAAGGTACACCGGGGAGCTGTTTTTT
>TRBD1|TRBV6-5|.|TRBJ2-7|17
CASSYFGPADRDYEQYF
TGTGCCAGCAGTTACTTCGGGCCCGCGGACAGGGACTACGAGCAGTACTTC
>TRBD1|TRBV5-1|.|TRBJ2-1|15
CASSPWTGVDNEQFF
TGCGCCAGCAGCCCCTGGACAGGGGTAGACAATGAGCAGTTCTTC
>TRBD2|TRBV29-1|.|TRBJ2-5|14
CSAQSSGGAGTQYF
TGCAGCGCTCAGTCTAGCGGGGGTGCAGGGACCCAGTACTTC
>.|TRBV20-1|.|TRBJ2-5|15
CSASYYGHAQETQYF
TGCAGTGCCTCCTACTACGGACACGCACAAGAGACCCAGTACTTC
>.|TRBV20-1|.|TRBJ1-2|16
CSASNVWGEANYGYTF
TGCAGTGCTAGTAACGTTTGGGGGGAGGCTAACTATGGCTACACCTTC
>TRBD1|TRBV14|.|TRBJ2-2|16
CASSPTGQVNTGELFF
TGTGCCAGCAGCCCCACGGGACAGGTGAACACCGGGGAGCTGTTTTTT
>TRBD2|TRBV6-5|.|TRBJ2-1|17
CASSYSPSGDQYNEQFF
TGTGCCAGCAGTTACTCGCCTAGCGGGGATCAGTACAATGAGCAGTTCTTC
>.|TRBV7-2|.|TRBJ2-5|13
CASSSVLGETQYF
TGTGCCAGCAGCTCGGTCCTGGGGGAGACCCAGTACTTC
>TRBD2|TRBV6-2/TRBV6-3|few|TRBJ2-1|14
CASSWTSDYNEQFF
TGTGCCAGCAGTTGGACTAGCGACTACAATGAGCAGTTCTTC
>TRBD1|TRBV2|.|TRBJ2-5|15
CASSDPRTGGETQYF
TGTGCCAGCAGTGACCCTCGGACAGGGGGAGAGACCCAGTACTTC
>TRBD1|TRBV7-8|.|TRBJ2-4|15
CASSPQDRAQNIQYF
TGTGCCAGCAGCCCACAGGACAGGGCCCAAAACATTCAGTACTTC